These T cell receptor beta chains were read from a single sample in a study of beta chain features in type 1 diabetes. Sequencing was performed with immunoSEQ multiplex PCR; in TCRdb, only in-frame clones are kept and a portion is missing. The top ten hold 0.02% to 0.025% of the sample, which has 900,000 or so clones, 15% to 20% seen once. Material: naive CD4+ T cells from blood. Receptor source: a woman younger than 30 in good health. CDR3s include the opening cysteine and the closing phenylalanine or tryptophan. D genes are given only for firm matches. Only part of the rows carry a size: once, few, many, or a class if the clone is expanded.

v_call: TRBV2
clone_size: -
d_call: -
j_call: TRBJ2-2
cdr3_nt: TGTGCCAGCAGAGGCGGGGACACCGGGGAGCTGTTTTTT
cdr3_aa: CASRGGDTGELFF

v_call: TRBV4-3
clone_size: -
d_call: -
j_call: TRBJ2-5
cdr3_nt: TGCGCCAGCAGCCAAGGGTTTCGGGAGACCCAGTACTTC
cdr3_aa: CASSQGFRETQYF

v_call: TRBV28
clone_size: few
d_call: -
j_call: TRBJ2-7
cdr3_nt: TGTGCCAGCAGTTCAGCCGGGACAACGATCTCCTACGAGCAGTACTTC
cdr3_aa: CASSSAGTTISYEQYF

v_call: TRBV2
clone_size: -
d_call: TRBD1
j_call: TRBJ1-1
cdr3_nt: TGTGCCAGCAGTGTACAGGGGGCAGCGAACACTGAAGCTTTCTTT
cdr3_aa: CASSVQGAANTEAFF

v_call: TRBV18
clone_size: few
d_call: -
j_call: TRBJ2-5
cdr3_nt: TGTGCCAGCTCACCCGACTTAGAGGAGACCCAGTACTTC
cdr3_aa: CASSPDLEETQYF

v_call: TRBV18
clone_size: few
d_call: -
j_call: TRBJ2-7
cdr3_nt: TGTGCCAGCTCACCACCGTCCGACAGTAGGGAGCAGTACTTC
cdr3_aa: CASSPPSDSREQYF

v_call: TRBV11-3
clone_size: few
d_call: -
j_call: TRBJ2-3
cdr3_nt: TGTGCCAGCAGCTTCTCGACAGCCCCTGGGTCTGATACGCAGTATTTT
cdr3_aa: CASSFSTAPGSDTQYF

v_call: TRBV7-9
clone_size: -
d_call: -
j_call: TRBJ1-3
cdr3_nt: TGTGCCAGCAGCCATCCAGGGTTTTGGAACACCATATATTTT
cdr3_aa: CASSHPGFWNTIYF

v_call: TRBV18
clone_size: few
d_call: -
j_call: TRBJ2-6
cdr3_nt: TGTGCCAGCTCACCACCTCTGGGCGACTCTGGGGCCAACGTCCTGACTTTC
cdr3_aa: CASSPPLGDSGANVLTF

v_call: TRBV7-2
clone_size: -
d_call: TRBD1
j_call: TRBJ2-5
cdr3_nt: TGTGCCAGCAGCTCCACTCCACAGGGGGAGACCCAGTACTTC
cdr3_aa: CASSSTPQGETQYF

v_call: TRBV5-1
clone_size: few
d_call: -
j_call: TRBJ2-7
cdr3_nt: TGCGCCAGCAGCTTGTTACAGGGCCACGAGCAGTACTTC
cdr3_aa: CASSLLQGHEQYF

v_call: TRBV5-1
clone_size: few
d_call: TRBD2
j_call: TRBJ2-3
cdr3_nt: TGCGCCAGCAGCTTGGTTACTAGCGGTAGCACAGATACGCAGTATTTT
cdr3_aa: CASSLVTSGSTDTQYF

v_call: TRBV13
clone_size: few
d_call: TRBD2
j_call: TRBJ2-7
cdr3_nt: TGTGCCAGCAGCACACTAGCGGGAGGTTGGTACGAGCAGTACTTC
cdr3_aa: CASSTLAGGWYEQYF

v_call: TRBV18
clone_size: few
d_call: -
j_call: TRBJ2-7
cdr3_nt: TGTGCCAGCTCACCCCAAGACGAGCAGTACTTC
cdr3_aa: CASSPQDEQYF

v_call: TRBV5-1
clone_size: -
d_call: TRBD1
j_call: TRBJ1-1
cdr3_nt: TGCGCCAGCAGAAGGGACAGATCAAGGGCTTTCTTT
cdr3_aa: CASRRDRSRAFF

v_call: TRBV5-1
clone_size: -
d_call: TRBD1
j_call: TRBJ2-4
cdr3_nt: TGCGCCAGCAGCTCACAGGGGGCGCCGAACATTCAGTACTTC
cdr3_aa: CASSSQGAPNIQYF